This TCR beta chain was identified in a study of identical twins. MiXCR, applied by TCRdb to the 5' RACE reads, yields one record per CDR3 protein. This table holds approximately 700,000 distinct CDR3 sequences, approximately 6% found once. V lost 10 bases and J 2 bases, leaving 9 bases between the germline ends. The CDR3 length is 12 residues. Germline V gene sequence: CDR1 SGHTA, CDR2 FQGNSA. The chain is built from TRBV7-2 and TRBJ2-1, with D maybe TRBD2 (5 bases). Sequencing was performed on naive T cells sorted from blood. This TCR derives from a man aged 18 to 35 in good health. The CDR3 sequence is CAMRGPYNEQFF. The CDR3 coding sequence is TGTGCCATGAGAGGGCCCTACAATGAGCAGTTCTTC.